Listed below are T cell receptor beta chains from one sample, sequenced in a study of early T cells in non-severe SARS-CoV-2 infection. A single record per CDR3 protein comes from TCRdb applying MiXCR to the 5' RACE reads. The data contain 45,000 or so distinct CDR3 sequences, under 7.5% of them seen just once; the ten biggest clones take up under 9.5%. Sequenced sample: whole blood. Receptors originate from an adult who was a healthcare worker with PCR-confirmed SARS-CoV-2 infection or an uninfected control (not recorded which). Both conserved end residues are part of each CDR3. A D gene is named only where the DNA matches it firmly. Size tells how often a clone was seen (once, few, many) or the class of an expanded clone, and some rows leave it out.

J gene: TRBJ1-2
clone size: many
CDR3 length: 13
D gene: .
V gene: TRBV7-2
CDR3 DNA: TGTGCCAGCAGCTTAGATCGGGTGCTCTACTACACCTTC
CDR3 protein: CASSLDRVLYYTF

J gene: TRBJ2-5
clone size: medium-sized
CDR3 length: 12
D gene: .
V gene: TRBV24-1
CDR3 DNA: TGTGCCACCAGTGATTTTGGGGAGACCCAGTACTTC
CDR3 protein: CATSDFGETQYF

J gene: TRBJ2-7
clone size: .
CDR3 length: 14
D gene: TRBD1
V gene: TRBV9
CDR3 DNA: TGTGCCAGCAGCGTCAGGACAGGGGGCGTCCCGCAGTACTTC
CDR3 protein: CASSVRTGGVPQYF

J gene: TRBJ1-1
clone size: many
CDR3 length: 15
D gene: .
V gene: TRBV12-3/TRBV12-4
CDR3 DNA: TGTGCCAGCAGGATTTCCAAAGGGTTTAACACTGAAGCTTTCTTT
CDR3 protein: CASRISKGFNTEAFF

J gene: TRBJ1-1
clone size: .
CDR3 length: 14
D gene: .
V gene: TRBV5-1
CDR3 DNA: TGCGCCAGCAGCTTGGTCGGGGAGGGGACTGAAGCTTTCTTT
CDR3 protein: CASSLVGEGTEAFF

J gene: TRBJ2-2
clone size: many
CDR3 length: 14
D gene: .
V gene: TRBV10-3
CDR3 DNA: TGTGCCATCAGCACCTCAGGGAGGACCGGGGAGCTGTTTTTT
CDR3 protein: CAISTSGRTGELFF

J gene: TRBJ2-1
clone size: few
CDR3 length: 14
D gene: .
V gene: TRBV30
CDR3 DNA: TGTGCCTGGGGGTGGATTTCTGGCTACAATGAGCAGTTCTTC
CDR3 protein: CAWGWISGYNEQFF

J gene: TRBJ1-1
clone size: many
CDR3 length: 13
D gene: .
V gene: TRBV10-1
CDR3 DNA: TGCGCCAGCAGGGACGGCATGAACACTGAAGCTTTCTTT
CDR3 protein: CASRDGMNTEAFF

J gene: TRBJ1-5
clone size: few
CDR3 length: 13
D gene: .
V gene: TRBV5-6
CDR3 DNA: TGTGCCAGCAGCGACACGGGACATCAGCCCCAGCATTTT
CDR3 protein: CASSDTGHQPQHF

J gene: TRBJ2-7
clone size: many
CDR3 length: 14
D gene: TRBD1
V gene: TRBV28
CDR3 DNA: TGTGCCAGCATCCCAGGGACAGGGGGCAATAGGCAGTACTTC
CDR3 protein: CASIPGTGGNRQYF

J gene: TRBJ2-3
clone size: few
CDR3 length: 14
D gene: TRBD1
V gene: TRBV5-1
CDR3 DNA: TGCGCCAGCAGCTCACAGGGGGCAAGGGATACGCAGTATTTT
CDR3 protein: CASSSQGARDTQYF

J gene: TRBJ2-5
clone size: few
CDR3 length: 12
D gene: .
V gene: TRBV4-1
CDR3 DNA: TGCGCCAGCAGCCAAGATAGGGAGACCCAGTACTTC
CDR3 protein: CASSQDRETQYF

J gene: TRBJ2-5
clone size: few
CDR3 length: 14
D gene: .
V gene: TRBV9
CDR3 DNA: TGTGCCAGCAGCGTCCACTCCCTGCAAGAGACCCAGTACTTC
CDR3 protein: CASSVHSLQETQYF

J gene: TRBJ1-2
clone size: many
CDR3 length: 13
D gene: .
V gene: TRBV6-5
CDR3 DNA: TGTGCCAGCAAAGGCATCTTTTTAAATGGCTACACCTTC
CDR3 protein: CASKGIFLNGYTF

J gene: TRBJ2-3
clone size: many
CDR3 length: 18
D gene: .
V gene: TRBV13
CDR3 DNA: TGTGCCAGCAGCTTAAGGACAGTCGGGTACTTACACGTAGATACGCAGTATTTT
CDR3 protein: CASSLRTVGYLHVDTQYF

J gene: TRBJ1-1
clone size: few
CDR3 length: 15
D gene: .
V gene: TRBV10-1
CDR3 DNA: TGCGCCAGCAGTGCTGGGACGGGAAGCTACACTGAAGCTTTCTTT
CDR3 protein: CASSAGTGSYTEAFF

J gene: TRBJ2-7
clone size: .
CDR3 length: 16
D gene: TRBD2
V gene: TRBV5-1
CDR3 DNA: TGCGCCAGCAGCTCTAATCCTAGCGGGGGAGCCTACGAGCAGTACTTC
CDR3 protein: CASSSNPSGGAYEQYF

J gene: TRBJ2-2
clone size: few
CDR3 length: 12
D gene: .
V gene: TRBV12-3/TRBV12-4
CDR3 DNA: TGTGCCAGCACCCAGGGGTACGGGGAGCTGTTTTTT
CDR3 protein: CASTQGYGELFF

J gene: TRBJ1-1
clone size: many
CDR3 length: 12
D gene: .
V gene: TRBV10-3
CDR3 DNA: TGTGCCACCCGGGGGGCGAACACTGAAGCTTTCTTT
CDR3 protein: CATRGANTEAFF

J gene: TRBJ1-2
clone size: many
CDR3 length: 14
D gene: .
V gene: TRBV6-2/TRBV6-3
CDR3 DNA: TGTGCCAGCAGTTACCGGACTGCGAACTATGGCTACACCTTC
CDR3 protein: CASSYRTANYGYTF

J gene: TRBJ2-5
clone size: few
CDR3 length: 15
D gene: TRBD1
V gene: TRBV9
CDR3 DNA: TGTGCCAGCAGCGTAGAAGGGACAGGTTGGGAGACCCAGTACTTC
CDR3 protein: CASSVEGTGWETQYF

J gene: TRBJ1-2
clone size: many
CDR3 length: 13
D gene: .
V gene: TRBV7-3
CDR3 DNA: TGTGCCAGCAGCTCCCCAGGGAGCTATGGCTACACCTTC
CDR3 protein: CASSSPGSYGYTF

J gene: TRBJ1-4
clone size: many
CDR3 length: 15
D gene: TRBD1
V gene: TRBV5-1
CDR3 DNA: TGCGCCAGCAGTCGGGACAGTGCAACTAATGAAAAACTGTTTTTT
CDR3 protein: CASSRDSATNEKLFF

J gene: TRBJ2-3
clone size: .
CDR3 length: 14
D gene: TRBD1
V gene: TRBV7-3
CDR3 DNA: TGTGCCAGCAGCTTGAGACGACAGGGCGATACGCAGTATTTT
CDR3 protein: CASSLRRQGDTQYF

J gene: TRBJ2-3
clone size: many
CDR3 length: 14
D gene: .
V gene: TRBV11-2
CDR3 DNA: TGTGCCAGCAGCTCTGGGCCATTCACAGATACGCAGTATTTT
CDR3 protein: CASSSGPFTDTQYF

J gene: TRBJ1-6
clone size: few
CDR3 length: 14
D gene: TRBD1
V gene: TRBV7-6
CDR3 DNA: TGTGCCAGCAGCTATGGGACAGGGGCATCACCCCTCCACTTT
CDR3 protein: CASSYGTGASPLHF

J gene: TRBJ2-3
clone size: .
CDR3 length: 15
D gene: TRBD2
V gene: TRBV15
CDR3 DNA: TGTGCCACCAGCAGAGCTAGCGGGGGAACAGATACGCAGTATTTT
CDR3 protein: CATSRASGGTDTQYF